This T cell receptor beta chain comes out of a study of cytomegalovirus exposure and HLA in healthy donors. Germline V gene sequence: CDR1 MDHEN, CDR2 SYDVKM. The CDR3 runs to 14 residues. The V end was cut by 5 bases, the J end by 0 bases, with 10 bases between. Profiling relied on immunoSEQ multiplex PCR, and the TCRdb table lists in-frame clones only, not all of them. The repertoire has about 49,000 clones, roughly nine tenths of them found once; the top ten carry roughly 1.4%. This rearrangement joins TRBV28 to TRBJ2-5; a weak D match, TRBD1 (6 bases). The clonotype was recovered from a man between 18 and 29 years old in good health and CMV-seronegative. Material: PBMCs. The CDR3 nucleotides are TGTGCCAGCAGTGGTAGGGGGTACCAAGAGACCCAGTACTTC. Translated, it gives CASSGRGYQETQYF.